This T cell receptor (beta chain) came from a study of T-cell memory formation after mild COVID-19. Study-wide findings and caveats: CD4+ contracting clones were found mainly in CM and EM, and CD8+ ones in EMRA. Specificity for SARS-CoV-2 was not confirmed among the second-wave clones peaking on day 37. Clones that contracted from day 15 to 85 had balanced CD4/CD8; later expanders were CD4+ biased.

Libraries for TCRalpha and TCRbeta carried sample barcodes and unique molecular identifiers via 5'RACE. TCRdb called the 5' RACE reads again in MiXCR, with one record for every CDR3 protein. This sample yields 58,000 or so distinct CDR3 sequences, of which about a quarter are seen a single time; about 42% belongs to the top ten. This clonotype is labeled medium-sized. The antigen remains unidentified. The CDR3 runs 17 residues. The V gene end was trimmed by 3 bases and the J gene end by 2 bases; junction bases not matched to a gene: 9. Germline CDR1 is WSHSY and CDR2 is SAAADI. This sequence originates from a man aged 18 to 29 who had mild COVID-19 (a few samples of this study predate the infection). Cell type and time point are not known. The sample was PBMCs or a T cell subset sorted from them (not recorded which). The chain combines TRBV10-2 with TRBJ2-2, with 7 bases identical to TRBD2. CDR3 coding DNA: TGCGCCAGCAGTGATCTAGGGCGGGGGACTAACACCGGGGAGCTGTTTTTT. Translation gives CASSDLGRGTNTGELFF.